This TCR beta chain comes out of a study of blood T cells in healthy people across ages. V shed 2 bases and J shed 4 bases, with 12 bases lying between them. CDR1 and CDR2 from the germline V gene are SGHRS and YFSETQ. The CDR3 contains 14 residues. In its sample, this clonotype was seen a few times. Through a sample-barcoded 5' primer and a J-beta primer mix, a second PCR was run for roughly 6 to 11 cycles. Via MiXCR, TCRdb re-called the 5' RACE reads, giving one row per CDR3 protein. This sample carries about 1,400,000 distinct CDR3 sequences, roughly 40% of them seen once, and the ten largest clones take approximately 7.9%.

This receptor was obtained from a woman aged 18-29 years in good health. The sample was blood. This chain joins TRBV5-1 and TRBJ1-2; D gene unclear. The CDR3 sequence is CASSFEQVSYGYTF. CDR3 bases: TGCGCCAGCAGCTTTGAACAAGTCTCCTATGGCTACACCTTC.